The rows below give T cell receptor beta chains drawn from one sample of a study of OX40 agonist ivuxolimab in advanced cancers. Assay: immunoSEQ multiplex PCR; the TCRdb copy retains only in-frame clones and omits some. The sample carries approximately 69,000 clones, around 86% recorded once. The source material was CD4+ or CD8+ T cells sorted from blood, sampled in a trial of the OX40 agonist ivuxolimab. The receptor set was obtained from an adult with an advanced solid tumor such as melanoma, head and neck, liver or kidney cancer. Each CDR3 is given with its conserved first and last residue. The size field is filled for only some rows; it gives once, few, many or a size class.

v_gene: TRBV7-3
j_gene: TRBJ2-6
len: 16
abundance: -
CDR3aa: CASSATVNSGANVLTF

v_gene: TRBV11-3
j_gene: TRBJ2-3
len: 17
abundance: once
CDR3aa: CASSPRRAASSTDTQYF

v_gene: TRBV27
j_gene: TRBJ1-2
len: 13
abundance: -
CDR3aa: CASRDRGNYGYTF

v_gene: TRBV28
j_gene: TRBJ2-7
len: 15
abundance: -
CDR3aa: CASSLRFRGSYEQYF

v_gene: TRBV25-1
j_gene: TRBJ1-4
len: 15
abundance: few
CDR3aa: CASSIPGGANEKLFF

v_gene: TRBV6-5
j_gene: TRBJ2-6
len: 13
abundance: -
CDR3aa: CASRVSGANVLTF

v_gene: TRBV9
j_gene: TRBJ2-7
len: 15
abundance: -
CDR3aa: CASSPAPGLGYEQYF

v_gene: TRBV15
j_gene: TRBJ2-1
len: 15
abundance: -
CDR3aa: CATSREYLAGVEQFF

v_gene: TRBV28
j_gene: TRBJ1-5
len: 14
abundance: -
CDR3aa: CASSSLDTNQPQHF

v_gene: TRBV6-5
j_gene: TRBJ1-6
len: 13
abundance: few
CDR3aa: CASSFRQNSPLHF

v_gene: TRBV19
j_gene: TRBJ2-3
len: 16
abundance: -
CDR3aa: CASSTITGTRTDTQYF

v_gene: TRBV9
j_gene: TRBJ2-3
len: 16
abundance: once
CDR3aa: CASSPRGGVSTDTQYF

v_gene: TRBV6-5
j_gene: TRBJ2-7
len: 15
abundance: -
CDR3aa: CASSSPGGSSYEQYF

v_gene: TRBV7-3
j_gene: TRBJ2-3
len: 16
abundance: few
CDR3aa: CASSLGTGKGADTQYF

v_gene: TRBV30
j_gene: TRBJ2-7
len: 14
abundance: -
CDR3aa: CAWSARTGGHEQYF

v_gene: TRBV7-2
j_gene: TRBJ2-3
len: 14
abundance: -
CDR3aa: CASSVAVSTDTQYF

v_gene: TRBV6-5
j_gene: TRBJ2-2
len: 16
abundance: -
CDR3aa: CASSYSRTGITGELFF

v_gene: TRBV27
j_gene: TRBJ2-7
len: 14
abundance: -
CDR3aa: CASSLAGMLYEQYF

v_gene: TRBV30
j_gene: TRBJ1-1
len: 13
abundance: -
CDR3aa: CASDGYSNTEAFF

v_gene: TRBV25-1
j_gene: TRBJ1-4
len: 12
abundance: -
CDR3aa: CASSVTRGKLFF

v_gene: TRBV11-2
j_gene: TRBJ1-1
len: 14
abundance: -
CDR3aa: CASSLPGVMTEAFF

v_gene: TRBV30
j_gene: TRBJ2-5
len: 15
abundance: -
CDR3aa: CAWSVKGSGLETQYF

v_gene: TRBV6-5
j_gene: TRBJ1-5
len: 14
abundance: -
CDR3aa: CASSHRWGSQPQHF

v_gene: TRBV11-2
j_gene: TRBJ2-3
len: 15
abundance: once
CDR3aa: CASSPTGQGIDTQYF

v_gene: TRBV18
j_gene: TRBJ1-2
len: 12
abundance: few
CDR3aa: CASSLRTGGYTF

v_gene: TRBV6-1
j_gene: TRBJ1-2
len: 13
abundance: -
CDR3aa: CASSEGLGYGYTF

v_gene: TRBV6-6
j_gene: TRBJ1-2
len: 13
abundance: once
CDR3aa: CASSPHKGYGYTF

v_gene: TRBV6-6
j_gene: TRBJ1-1
len: 13
abundance: -
CDR3aa: CASSYEWGTEAFF

v_gene: TRBV7-2
j_gene: TRBJ1-5
len: 13
abundance: -
CDR3aa: CASSLALNQPQHF

v_gene: TRBV21-1
j_gene: TRBJ2-5
len: 16
abundance: -
CDR3aa: CASSKAGDCLKKTQYF

v_gene: TRBV2
j_gene: TRBJ2-5
len: 12
abundance: once
CDR3aa: CASGGSTETQYF

v_gene: TRBV9
j_gene: TRBJ2-1
len: 15
abundance: -
CDR3aa: CASSVASVPYNEQFF

v_gene: TRBV11-2
j_gene: TRBJ2-5
len: 14
abundance: few
CDR3aa: CASSPNWGSGTQYF

v_gene: TRBV7-2
j_gene: TRBJ2-7
len: 14
abundance: -
CDR3aa: CASRVGGSSYEQYF

v_gene: TRBV28
j_gene: TRBJ2-3
len: 17
abundance: -
CDR3aa: CASSLGAGGGVTDTQYF

v_gene: TRBV19
j_gene: TRBJ2-7
len: 13
abundance: -
CDR3aa: CASSRDRAYEQYF

v_gene: TRBV5-1
j_gene: TRBJ2-7
len: 15
abundance: -
CDR3aa: CASSLGTATRAEQYF

v_gene: TRBV7-6
j_gene: TRBJ2-3
len: 14
abundance: -
CDR3aa: CASSFSDHTDTQYF

v_gene: TRBV19
j_gene: TRBJ1-3
len: 14
abundance: once
CDR3aa: CASTDPGSGNTIYF

v_gene: TRBV10-3
j_gene: TRBJ2-7
len: 15
abundance: -
CDR3aa: CAISESIEGAVGQYF

v_gene: TRBV6-5
j_gene: TRBJ1-2
len: 12
abundance: -
CDR3aa: CASSEQAYGYTF

v_gene: TRBV27
j_gene: TRBJ2-3
len: 12
abundance: -
CDR3aa: CASSSNPDTQYF

v_gene: TRBV7-2
j_gene: TRBJ1-2
len: 15
abundance: few
CDR3aa: CASSLVSEGPTGYTF

v_gene: TRBV2
j_gene: TRBJ2-5
len: 16
abundance: -
CDR3aa: CASSSRTSGGSETQYF

v_gene: TRBV9
j_gene: TRBJ2-3
len: 16
abundance: -
CDR3aa: CASSGGLAGGLHTQYF

v_gene: TRBV6-1
j_gene: TRBJ2-2
len: 15
abundance: -
CDR3aa: CASLWGKSGTGELFF

v_gene: TRBV27
j_gene: TRBJ2-3
len: 15
abundance: once
CDR3aa: CASSRLATRSDTQYF

v_gene: TRBV5-1
j_gene: TRBJ2-7
len: 15
abundance: -
CDR3aa: CASSLEAGGNYEQYF

v_gene: TRBV15
j_gene: TRBJ1-1
len: 13
abundance: -
CDR3aa: CATSKSVTTEAFF

v_gene: TRBV28
j_gene: TRBJ2-7
len: 15
abundance: -
CDR3aa: CASSPLLAGGYEQYF

v_gene: TRBV7-9
j_gene: TRBJ1-2
len: 14
abundance: -
CDR3aa: CASRSGRLNYGYTF